This TCR beta chain appears in the sequencing data of a study of blood T cell repertoires in COVID-19. About the study: Acute and convalescent COVID-19 specimens originated in the United States, Italy and Spain.

Trimming removed 7 bases from V and 12 bases from J, with 16 bases in between. This CDR3 region has 12 residues. Only a few counts were recorded for this clone. Authors' analysis steps: Reference gene primer amplification gave nucleated cell count estimates. Sequenced by immunoSEQ multiplex PCR; TCRdb stores in-frame clones only, minus some. That table gives V, J and clone size, and the DNA gave D and trimming. The sample has about 38,000 clones, around 84% seen once. The clonotype originates from a man aged 55 to 70 with COVID-19, enrolled during active disease. The sample consisted of peripheral blood. The chain employs TRBV12-3 or TRBV12-4 and TRBJ2-1, with D perhaps TRBD2 (5 bases). The DNA for the CDR3 is TGTGCCAGCAACCAGGACGGACGGGGGCAGTTCTTC. This encodes CASNQDGRGQFF.